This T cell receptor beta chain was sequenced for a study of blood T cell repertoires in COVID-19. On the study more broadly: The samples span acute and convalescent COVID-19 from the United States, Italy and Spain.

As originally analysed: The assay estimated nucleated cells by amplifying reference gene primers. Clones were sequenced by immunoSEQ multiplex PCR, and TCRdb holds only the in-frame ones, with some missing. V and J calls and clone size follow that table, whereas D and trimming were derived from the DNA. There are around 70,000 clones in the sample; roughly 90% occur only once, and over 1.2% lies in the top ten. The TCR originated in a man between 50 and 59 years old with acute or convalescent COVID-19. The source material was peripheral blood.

CDR3 DNA: TGTGCCAGCAGCGTAGCTCAAACAGGGAGGGACAATGAGCAGTTCTTC. Its translation: CASSVAQTGRDNEQFF. This chain links TRBV9 with TRBJ2-1; a possible D gene is TRBD2 (7 bases). The CDR3 has 16 amino acids. Per the germline V gene, CDR1 is SGDLS and CDR2 is YYNGEE. Deletions cut 0 bases from V and 5 bases from J, with 15 bases between.